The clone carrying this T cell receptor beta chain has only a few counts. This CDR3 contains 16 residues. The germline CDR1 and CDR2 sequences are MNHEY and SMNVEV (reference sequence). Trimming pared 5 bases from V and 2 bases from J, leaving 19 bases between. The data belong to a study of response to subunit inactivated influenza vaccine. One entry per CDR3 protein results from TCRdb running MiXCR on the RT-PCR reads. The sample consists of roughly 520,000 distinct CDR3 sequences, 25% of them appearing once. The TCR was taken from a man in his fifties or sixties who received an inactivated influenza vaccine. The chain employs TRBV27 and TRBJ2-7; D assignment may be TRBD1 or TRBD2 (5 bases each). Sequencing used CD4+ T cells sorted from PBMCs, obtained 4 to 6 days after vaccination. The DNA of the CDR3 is TGTGCCAGCAGTCACCACGGGACGGGACGCGCCTACGAGCAGTACTTC. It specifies CASSHHGTGRAYEQYF.